The 27 T cell receptor beta chains in this list originate from one sample, sequenced in a study of control samples from healthy donors and cancer patients. The table came from immunoSEQ multiplex PCR; TCRdb's copy has only in-frame clones and leaves some out. The sample records under 70,000 clones, 90% to 96% being singletons. The sample taken for sequencing was blood. Receptors originate from a woman aged 18 to 35 in good health.

The genes are TRBV4-3 and TRBJ2-1; tentatively, D is TRBD1 or TRBD2 (6 bases each). Between the trimmed V and J ends, which lost 4 bases and 5 bases, there was a span of 18 bases. This CDR3 comprises 16 residues. In germline, CDR1 is LGHNA, CDR2 YSLEER. The CDR3 DNA reads TGCGCCAGCAGCCCTCTGACAGGTGGAGGGGACAATGAGCAGTTCTTC. Protein: CASSPLTGGGDNEQFF.

The chain carries TRBV6-5 and TRBJ2-6; the D is unclear. Germline CDR1 MNHEY, CDR2 SVGAGI. The V and J ends lost 7 bases and 4 bases respectively, with 8 bases between them. The CDR3 runs to 13 residues. The CDR3 region is CASKLSGANVLTF. The DNA of the CDR3 is TGTGCCAGCAAACTCTCCGGGGCCAACGTCCTGACTTTC.

The CDR3 protein is CASSRARGASYNSPLHF. CDR3 bases: TGTGCCAGCAGCCGTGCCCGGGGAGCATCCTATAATTCACCCCTCCACTTT. V and J are TRBV14 and TRBJ1-6; D remains ambiguous. V was shortened by 4 bases and J by 1 base, with 14 bases between the two germline ends. This CDR3 region has 17 residues. The V gene's germline CDR1 is SGHDN and CDR2 FVKESK. Combining the CDR3 with reference TRBV14 and TRBJ1-6 gives the whole variable domain EAGVTQFPSHSVIEKGQTVTLRCDPISGHDNLYWYRRVMGKEIKFLLHFVKESKQDESGMPNNRFLAERTGGTYSTLKVQPAELEDSGVYFCASSRARGASYNSPLHFGNGTRLTVT.

The chain links TRBV9 to TRBJ2-1; weak D call: TRBD1 (6 bases). The CDR3 consists of 17 residues. The V and J ends lost 0 bases and 0 bases respectively, with 13 bases between them. In germline, CDR1 is SGDLS, CDR2 YYNGEE. Here the CDR3 DNA reads TGTGCCAGCAGCGTAGGAGACAGGTATCGCTCCTACAATGAGCAGTTCTTC. Translated: CASSVGDRYRSYNEQFF. Supplemented by reference TRBV9 and TRBJ2-1, the full variable domain reads DSGVTQTPKHLITATGQRVTLRCSPRSGDLSVYWYQQSLDQGLQFLIQYYNGEERAKGNILERFSAQQFPDLHSELNLSSLELGDSALYFCASSVGDRYRSYNEQFFGPGTRLTVL.

The chain joins TRBV18 to TRBJ2-5; D call uncertain. V lost 1 base to trimming and J lost 4 bases, with 4 bases between them. CDR1 KGHSH and CDR2 LQKENI come from the germline V gene. This CDR3 is 12 amino acids long. As DNA, the CDR3 is TGTGCCAGCTCACCACTCTTAGAGACCCAGTACTTC. Translation: CASSPLLETQYF.

The chain has TRBV6-5 and TRBJ1-2, with a weak D call TRBD1 (6 bases). The V end was cut by 5 bases, the J end by 0 bases, with 10 bases between. Germline CDR1 reads MNHEY; CDR2 reads SVGAGI. This CDR3 comprises 14 residues. The CDR3 sequence: CASSMTGSNYGYTF. Written as DNA, the CDR3 is TGTGCCAGCAGTATGACAGGTTCTAACTATGGCTACACCTTC.

The CDR3 region has the DNA TGTGCCAGCAGTTCGAGACAGAAAGACAATGAGCAGTTCTTC. It codes for CASSSRQKDNEQFF. The V call is TRBV3-1 (or the pseudogene TRBV3-2), the J call TRBJ2-1; possible D gene TRBD1, 5 bases. Trimming took 6 bases from V and 5 from J, leaving 14 bases between them. The germline gives CDR1 LGHDT, CDR2 YNNKEL (reference sequence). The CDR3 is 14 amino acids.

This sequence joins TRBV12-3 or TRBV12-4 and TRBJ2-7; 10 nucleotides match TRBD1. This CDR3 has 13 amino acids. With V trimmed by 6 bases and J by 3 bases, 2 bases remained unmatched. This CDR3 reads CASRGDRGYEQYF. The CDR3 DNA sequence: TGTGCCAGCAGGGGGGACAGGGGCTACGAGCAGTACTTC.

This chain links TRBV5-1 with TRBJ2-7; tentative D call: TRBD1 (6 bases). V was clipped by 1 base and J by 3 bases, with 17 bases between them. CDR1 is SGHRS and CDR2 is YFSETQ in the germline V gene. The CDR3 totals 16 residues. Here the CDR3 reads CASSLSAGVFIYEQYF. CDR3 DNA sequence: TGCGCCAGCAGCTTGAGTGCAGGGGTGTTCATCTACGAGCAGTACTTC.

This rearrangement joins TRBV4-3 to TRBJ1-3; the D is unclear. Germline loops: CDR1 LGHNA, CDR2 YSLEER. The CDR3 consists of 15 residues. Trimming took 0 bases from V and 4 from J, leaving 10 bases between them. The CDR3 spells CASSQDWETGNTIYF. CDR3 coding DNA: TGCGCCAGCAGCCAAGATTGGGAAACAGGAAACACCATATATTTT.

The chain is built from TRBV6-4 and TRBJ2-3, with 9 positions matching TRBD2. The J segment lost 1 base and the V segment lost 4 bases, leaving 0 bases of the junction unmatched. CDR1 is MRHNA, CDR2 SNTAGT, per germline. The length of the CDR3 is 14 residues. Written as DNA, the CDR3 is TGTGCCAGCAGTGCTAGCGGGGGCACAGATACGCAGTATTTT. It codes for CASSASGGTDTQYF.

This chain joins TRBV7-9 and TRBJ2-3, with D tentatively TRBD2 (6 bases). Germline CDR1 SEHNR, CDR2 FQNEAQ (reference sequence). Trimming pared 5 bases from V and 11 bases from J, leaving 8 bases between. This CDR3 has 10 residues. CDR3 bases: TGTGCCAGCAGCGGAGGGGAGCAGTATTTT. Protein sequence: CASSGGEQYF.

The CDR3 DNA reads TGTGCCAGCAGCCCACGACAGGGGCTCTACTACGAGCAGTACTTC. This encodes CASSPRQGLYYEQYF. This sequence joins TRBV9 and TRBJ2-7; 8 bases line up with TRBD1. This CDR3 comprises 15 residues. With 4 bases clipped from V and 3 bases from J, the junction kept 9 bases outside the gene matches. Germline V CDR1 and CDR2: SGDLS, YYNGEE.

The chain employs TRBV27 and TRBJ1-1; the D gene is possibly TRBD1 (6 bases). Per the germline V gene, CDR1 is MNHEY and CDR2 is SMNVEV (reference sequence). The V gene lost 3 bases and the J gene lost 0 bases, with 11 bases spanning the gap. CDR3 size: 15 residues. The CDR3 loop is CASSFRGVVNTEAFF. The CDR3 DNA follows: TGTGCCAGCAGTTTCAGGGGAGTCGTGAACACTGAAGCTTTCTTT.

The chain employs TRBV28 and TRBJ2-1; 10 bases align to TRBD2. J lost 4 bases, V lost 2 bases, and 14 bases had no gene match. The CDR3 extends over 19 amino acids. Germline V gives CDR1 MDHEN, CDR2 SYDVKM. The CDR3 here is CASSLPPPSLAGIYNEQFF. CDR3 in DNA: TGTGCCAGCAGTTTACCCCCCCCCTCACTAGCGGGGATTTACAATGAGCAGTTCTTC. Combining the CDR3 with reference TRBV28 and TRBJ2-1 gives the whole variable domain DVKVTQSSRYLVKRTGEKVFLECVQDMDHENMFWYRQDPGLGLRLIYFSYDVKMKEKGDIPEGYSVSREKKERFSLILESASTNQTSMYLCASSLPPPSLAGIYNEQFFGPGTRLTVL.

This clone came up once. The chain couples TRBV18 to TRBJ2-3; tentatively, D is TRBD2 (6 bases). Looked up from germline, CDR1 is KGHSH and CDR2 is LQKENI. The CDR3 is made up of 18 amino acids. Between the trimmed V and J ends, which lost 6 bases and 0 bases, there was a span of 22 bases. For the CDR3, the DNA is TGTGCCAGCTCTCCCCCGGGACTTTCAACGTCTAGCACAGATACGCAGTATTTT. It is translated as CASSPPGLSTSSTDTQYF. Full variable domain (outside the CDR3, taken from reference TRBV18 and TRBJ2-3): NAGVMQNPRHLVRRRGQEARLRCSPMKGHSHVYWYRQLPEEGLKFMVYLQKENIIDESGMPKERFSAEFPKEGPSILRIQQVVRGDSAAYFCASSPPGLSTSSTDTQYFGPGTRLTVL.

The V and J genes are TRBV2 and TRBJ2-5; D perhaps matches TRBD2 (5 bases). Germline V lookup: CDR1 SNHLY, CDR2 FYNNEI. The CDR3 runs to 12 residues. Trimming left V 7 bases short and J 1 base short, with 7 bases between. The CDR3 spells CASKAAQETQYF. DNA for the CDR3: TGTGCCAGCAAAGCGGCCCAAGAGACCCAGTACTTC.

This CDR3 is CASSERYEQYF. DNA for the CDR3: TGTGCCAGCAGTGAACGGTACGAGCAGTACTTC. The V gene is TRBV6-1, the J gene TRBJ2-7; D is unresolved. The CDR3 has 11 residues. Germline CDR1 and CDR2: MNHNS and SASEGT. The ends were cut back, 2 bases at V and 4 bases at J, with 3 bases in the middle.

The V and J genes are TRBV28 and TRBJ1-5, with 7 bases that match TRBD1. In germline, CDR1 is MDHEN, CDR2 SYDVKM. The J segment lost 6 bases and the V segment lost 6 bases, leaving 8 bases of the junction unmatched. The CDR3 has 14 residues. Here the CDR3 DNA reads TGTGCCAGCAGAAACCAGGGGGGGGTTCAGCCCCAGCATTTT. This encodes CASRNQGGVQPQHF.

This chain links TRBV5-5 with TRBJ1-4; 7 bases map to TRBD1. J was trimmed by 1 base and V by 1 base; bases with no gene match: 4. CDR1 SGHKS and CDR2 YYEKEE come from the germline V gene (reference sequence). The CDR3 contains 16 residues. The CDR3: CASSLRQGGTNEKLFF. CDR3 nucleotide sequence: TGTGCCAGCAGCTTGAGGCAGGGGGGAACTAATGAAAAACTGTTTTTT.

The CDR3: CASSEEAGRRELFF. The DNA of the CDR3 is TGTGCCAGCAGTGAAGAGGCAGGGCGGCGGGAGCTGTTTTTT. The chain combines TRBV6-1 with TRBJ2-2, with a possible D match to TRBD1 (5 bases). The V gene's germline CDR1 is MNHNS and CDR2 SASEGT. The V end lost 1 base, the J end lost 9 bases, and 12 bases lay between the germline ends. This CDR3 has 14 residues.

This chain joins TRBV5-4 and TRBJ2-5, with D possibly being TRBD2 (6 bases). Between the trimmed V and J ends, which lost 5 bases and 2 bases, there was a span of 13 bases. Germline assignment: CDR1 SGHNT and CDR2 YYREEE (reference sequence). The CDR3 loop spans 14 amino acids. The CDR3, as DNA: TGTGCCAGCAGGAACCCCGGGACTCAAGAGACCCAGTACTTC. Its protein product is CASRNPGTQETQYF.

This sequence joins TRBV24-1 and TRBJ2-1; 11 bases agree with TRBD2. This CDR3 comprises 16 residues. V lost 3 bases and J lost 6; bases outside the gene matches: 6. The germline gives CDR1 KGHDR, CDR2 SFDVKD. This chain's CDR3 is CATSDPIAGGINEQFF. The CDR3 bases are TGTGCCACCAGTGATCCAATAGCGGGGGGGATCAATGAGCAGTTCTTC.

The genes are TRBV10-3 and TRBJ1-3; a weak D match, TRBD1 (6 bases). The CDR3 runs 17 residues. Per the germline V gene, CDR1 is ENHRY and CDR2 is SYGVKD. CDR3 bases: TGTCCCGAGGAATACAGGGTAAGAGGTCCGGGTGGAAACACCATATATTTT. Its protein product is CPEEYRVRGPGGNTIYF.

The J gene is TRBJ1-2, the V gene TRBV19; 7 nucleotides agree with TRBD1. J was trimmed by 4 bases and V by 7 bases; bases with no gene match: 9. In germline, CDR1 is LNHDA, CDR2 SQIVND (reference sequence). This CDR3 region has 14 residues. This CDR3 reads CASIGQARGYGYTF. The CDR3, as DNA: TGTGCCAGTATCGGACAGGCGAGAGGCTATGGCTACACCTTC.

V gene TRBV12-5 combines with J gene TRBJ2-5, with D possibly TRBD2 on 6 matching bases. Germline lookup yields CDR1 LGHNT and CDR2 FRNRAP. V lost 4 bases and J 4 bases, leaving 10 bases between the germline ends. The CDR3 has 13 amino acids. The CDR3 nucleotides are TGTGCTAGTGGTTATGGGGGGAGAGAGACCCAGTACTTC. Its translation is CASGYGGRETQYF.

The chain recombines TRBV7-8 with TRBJ2-5; the D gene could be TRBD1 or TRBD2 (6 bases each). V lost 1 base, J lost 3 bases, and 24 bases lay in between. From germline, CDR1 is SGHVS and CDR2 FQNEAQ. The length of the CDR3 is 19 residues. CDR3 in amino acids: CASSLGPIRPRGAEETQYF. In DNA, the CDR3 is TGTGCCAGCAGCTTAGGCCCAATTCGGCCTAGGGGGGCGGAAGAGACCCAGTACTTC.